This T cell receptor (beta chain) emerged from a study of T-cell reconstitution after alpha-beta-depleted transplantation in children (TCRdb year 2016). Study-wide context: The study quantitatively tracked T-cell immune reconstitution after TCRalphabeta/CD19-depleted allogeneic hematopoietic cell transplantation in children using TCR repertoire profiling. Results and caveats for the whole study, not just this receptor: Hyperexpanded clone frequencies declined over subsequent months; after one year, T-cell counts and TCRbeta diversity were mostly attributed to newly produced T cells. About two months after transplant, the apparently early recovery of alphabetaT-cell counts reportedly depended on just several hundred clones that had expanded rapidly and came from non-depleted graft cells. In some patients, the high TCRbeta diversity seen at day 60 was put down to recipient T cells and intrathymic progenitors that had survived conditioning.

To prepare the library, PCR was applied. The sequencing machine was an Illumina HiSeq 2500. To normalize quantification of the TCRbeta repertoire, the TCR libraries were built with molecular barcoding that relied on unique molecular identifiers. TCRdb reran the public reads through fastp at Q25 and MiXCR, keeping productive beta chains. Under each unique CDR3 protein, matching rows form one entry showing the most common genes and DNA. For this sample there are 550,000 to 800,000 distinct CDR3 sequences; approximately 14% appear just once. The ten largest clones capture roughly 0.84% of the sample. CDR3 length: 15 amino acids, cysteine to phenylalanine. Just CDR3 DNA is preserved here, 45 bases in frame from base 1. Relative to germline, V is missing 6 bases and J is missing 4 bases, with 8 bases of the junction outside any gene match. The germline V gene yields LGHNA for CDR1 and YNFKEQ for CDR2. The treatment or condition tag for this specimen amounts to: allogeneic hematopoietic cell transplantation with graft depleted of TCRalphabeta T cells and CD19 B cells. TCRalphabeta/CD19-depleted allogeneic hematopoietic cell grafts were given to the transplant recipients, all of whom were children.

The sample holds many counts of this clonotype. Its binding antigen is unknown. No quality values exist for individual bases; no much larger clone is one base distant. The sequences come from PBMCs, collected before TCRalphabeta/CD19-depleted stem cell transplant. The origin of this receptor is a girl aged 2 to 10 with congenital amegakaryocytic thrombocytopenia, due to receive a stem cell transplant. The sequence joins TRBV4-2 to TRBJ2-2; 7 nucleotides in the junction match TRBD1. This receptor carries the CDR3 CASRGDREVTGELFF. In nucleotides, the sequence is TGTGCCAGCAGGGGAGACAGGGAAGTCACCGGGGAGCTGTTTTTT.